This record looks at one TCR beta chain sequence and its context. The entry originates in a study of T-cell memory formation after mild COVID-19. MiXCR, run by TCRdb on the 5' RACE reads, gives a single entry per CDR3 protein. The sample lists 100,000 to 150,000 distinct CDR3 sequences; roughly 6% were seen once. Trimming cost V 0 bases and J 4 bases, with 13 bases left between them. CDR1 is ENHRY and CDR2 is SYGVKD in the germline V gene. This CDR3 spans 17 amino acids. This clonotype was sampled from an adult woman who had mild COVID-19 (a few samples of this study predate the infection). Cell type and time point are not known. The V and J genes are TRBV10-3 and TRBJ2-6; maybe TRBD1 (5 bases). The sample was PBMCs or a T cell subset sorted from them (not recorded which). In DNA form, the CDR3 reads TGTGCCATCAGTGAGTCGAAAGGGGTGTCAGGGGCCAACGTCCTGACTTTC. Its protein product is CAISESKGVSGANVLTF.